The clone carrying this T cell receptor beta chain was counted between two and nine times. Its antigen is still unknown. This sample was taken from a study of vaccination effects on CD4 cells after COVID-19. The table came from immunoSEQ multiplex PCR; TCRdb's copy has only in-frame clones and leaves some out. Among some 49,000 clones listed, 74% were seen once. Germline-derived CDR1 and CDR2 are MNHEY and SVGAGI. Trimming left V 6 bases short and J 9 bases short, with 18 bases between. The CDR3 consists of 13 residues. Cultured cells yielded isolated CD4+ T cells after 10 days. This chain uses TRBV6-5 with TRBJ2-7; possibly TRBD1 for D (6 bases). The receptor was isolated from a human donor who had a prior SARS-CoV-2 infection. Sample: CD4+ T cells from PBMCs cultured without peptide, taken before COVID-19 vaccination. For the CDR3, the DNA is TGTGCCAGCAGGGACCCACAGGGTTTCGGGCAGTACTTC. This translates into CASRDPQGFGQYF.